This T cell receptor (beta chain) was captured by sequencing in a study of cytomegalovirus exposure and HLA in healthy donors. PCR amplification relied on 60 Vbeta primers (plus 13 Jbeta primers). Data came from immunoSEQ multiplex PCR; TCRdb stores just in-frame clones and leaves some out. The repertoire has 120,000 or so clones, 76% of them found once; the top ten carry about an eighth. The length of the CDR3 is 16 residues. Germline loops: CDR1 LGHNA, CDR2 YSLEER. With 0 bases clipped from V and 0 bases from J, the junction kept 0 bases outside the gene matches. Sequencing was performed on PBMCs. The receptor comes from a man aged 25-45 years in good health and CMV-seropositive. The genes are TRBV4-3 and TRBJ2-2, with 8 bases identical to TRBD1. The CDR3 DNA follows: TGCGCCAGCAGCCAAGAGGACAGGGCGAACACCGGGGAGCTGTTTTTT. Its translation: CASSQEDRANTGELFF.